Following are 27 T cell receptor beta chains from one sample sequenced in a study of T cells expressing NK-cell markers. Reprocessing the 5' RACE reads, TCRdb reports a single entry for every CDR3 protein and omits DNA. This sample's table has approximately 550,000 distinct CDR3 sequences. Sequenced input: blood T cells: a sorted CD56 or NKG2C T cell subset, CD4+ or CD8+ T cells, or bulk PBMC T cells (not recorded which). The receptors here all came from a man aged 18 to 30 in good health.

CDR3 in amino acids: CASTGRVSYEQYF. The chain uses TRBV7-8 and TRBJ2-7. CDR3 length: 13 amino acids. Germline-derived CDR1 and CDR2 are SGHVS and FQNEAQ. Complete variable domain (other parts from reference TRBV7-8 and TRBJ2-7): GAGVSQSPRYKVAKRGQDVALRCDPISGHVSLFWYQQALGQGPEFLTYFQNEAQLDKSGLPSDRFFAERPEGSVSTLKIQRTQQEDSAVYLCASTGRVSYEQYFGPGTRLTVT.

V and J are TRBV7-8 and TRBJ1-2. Germline loops: CDR1 SGHVS, CDR2 FQNEAQ. The CDR3 totals 15 residues. The CDR3 is CASSLALSADYGYTF.

The CDR3 loop reads CASSPEGTSGADTQYF. V and J are TRBV12-3 or TRBV12-4 and TRBJ2-3; TCRdb's D call, TRBD2, is unchecked because there is no DNA. This CDR3 is 16 amino acids long.

This chain uses TRBV29-1 with TRBJ2-7. Germline V lookup: CDR1 SQVTM, CDR2 ANQGSEA. This CDR3 comprises 13 residues. The CDR3 sequence: CSVEDALTYEQYF.

The chain combines TRBV24-1 with TRBJ2-5; checking the TCRdb D call of TRBD1 is not possible without DNA. CDR1 KGHDR and CDR2 SFDVKD come from the germline V gene. The CDR3 has 16 amino acids. Here the CDR3 reads CATSDLRERIQETQYF.

V gene TRBV5-1 combines with J gene TRBJ2-3; TCRdb's D call of TRBD2 is untestable without DNA. The germline gives CDR1 SGHRS, CDR2 YFSETQ. This CDR3 has 18 residues. The CDR3: CASSSRPSGLTSTDTQYF.

The genes are TRBV5-1 and TRBJ2-2; checking the TCRdb D call of TRBD2 is not possible without DNA. CDR1 is SGHRS and CDR2 is YFSETQ in the germline V gene. CDR3 length equals 18 residues. CDR3 amino acids: CASSLWGLAGVNTGELFF.

V gene TRBV5-1 combines with J gene TRBJ2-5; the D gene TCRdb calls, TRBD1, cannot be checked with no DNA. This CDR3 contains 14 residues. The germline V gene encodes CDR1 SGHRS and CDR2 YFSETQ. The chain's CDR3 is CASSLTGNMETQYF.

The chain links TRBV9 to TRBJ1-2; absent DNA, TCRdb's TRBD1 call cannot be checked. Looked up from germline, CDR1 is SGDLS and CDR2 is YYNGEE. This CDR3 contains 15 residues. CDR3 residues: CASSTRPGIQYGYTF.

The rearrangement uses TRBV20-1 and TRBJ1-1; TCRdb names TRBD1, which stays unverified in the absence of DNA. This CDR3 region has 14 residues. In germline, CDR1 is DFQATT, CDR2 SNEGSKA (reference sequence). The CDR3 region is CSASGLRGGTEAFF.

This chain links TRBV20-1 with TRBJ1-6. Germline V gene data show CDR1 as DFQATT and CDR2 as SNEGSKA (reference sequence). The CDR3 is 14 residues long. The CDR3 protein is CSASSLRNNSPLHF.

The gene calls are TRBV6-2 or TRBV6-3 and TRBJ1-3. CDR3 length equals 14 residues. The germline V gene has CDR1 MNHEY and CDR2 SVGEGT. The CDR3 sequence is CASSRQSIGNTIYF.

This chain uses TRBV9 with TRBJ2-2; the TCRdb call, TRBD2, lacks DNA for checking. Germline CDR1 is SGDLS and CDR2 is YYNGEE. The CDR3 runs 21 residues. The CDR3 region is CASSVEYRGRASGRGTGELFF.

V usage is TRBV28 and J usage is TRBJ2-2. Germline V gene sequence: CDR1 MDHEN, CDR2 SYDVKM. The CDR3 is 14 residues long. CDR3 sequence: CASTLSGIAGELFF.

The V and J genes are TRBV4-3 and TRBJ2-1. CDR3 length equals 12 residues. From germline, CDR1 is LGHNA and CDR2 YSLEER. CDR3 region: CASSQPGGSEFF.

The V and J genes are TRBV11-2 and TRBJ2-3; checking the TCRdb D call of TRBD2 is not possible without DNA. The CDR3 is 16 amino acids. In germline, CDR1 is SGHAT, CDR2 FQNNGV. CDR3 region: CASSRRTSASTDTQYF.

The chain joins TRBV12-3 or TRBV12-4 to TRBJ1-3. This CDR3 has 16 amino acids. Here the CDR3 reads CASSLLPGFSGNTIYF.

This sequence joins TRBV9 and TRBJ2-1; the TRBD2 assignment by TCRdb is unverifiable without DNA. Per the germline V gene, CDR1 is SGDLS and CDR2 is YYNGEE. The CDR3 is made up of 13 amino acids. This CDR3 is CASSARLAGAEFF. Looking up the rest from reference TRBV9 and TRBJ2-1 gives the full variable domain: DSGVTQTPKHLITATGQRVTLRCSPRSGDLSVYWYQQSLDQGLQFLIQYYNGEERAKGNILERFSAQQFPDLHSELNLSSLELGDSALYFCASSARLAGAEFFGPGTRLTVL.

The chain couples TRBV12-3 or TRBV12-4 to TRBJ2-5; TCRdb lists TRBD1, though no DNA is available to test this call. The CDR3 totals 14 residues. The CDR3: CASRATGKQETQYF.

The chain uses TRBV5-1 and TRBJ2-1; absent DNA, TCRdb's TRBD2 call cannot be checked. The CDR3 loop spans 17 amino acids. Germline values: CDR1 SGHRS, CDR2 YFSETQ. This chain's CDR3 is CASSDPKGLAGVNEQFF.

J is TRBJ2-5 and V is TRBV14; TCRdb's D call, TRBD2, is unchecked because there is no DNA. CDR1 is SGHDN, CDR2 FVKESK, per germline. The CDR3 has 12 residues. The CDR3 reads CASSTAGETQYF. The full variable domain, with the rest looked up from reference TRBV14 and TRBJ2-5, is EAGVTQFPSHSVIEKGQTVTLRCDPISGHDNLYWYRRVMGKEIKFLLHFVKESKQDESGMPNNRFLAERTGGTYSTLKVQPAELEDSGVYFCASSTAGETQYFGPGTRLLVL.

The chain employs TRBV27 and TRBJ1-1. This CDR3 spans 15 amino acids. Germline V lookup: CDR1 MNHEY, CDR2 SMNVEV (reference sequence). The CDR3 region is CASSRNGRLNTEAFF.

V usage is TRBV5-6 and J usage is TRBJ2-7. Germline CDR1 reads SGHDT; CDR2 reads YYEEEE. CDR3 length: 13 amino acids. The CDR3 loop reads CASSLKSLYEQYF. Full variable domain (missing parts from reference TRBV5-6 and TRBJ2-7): DAGVTQSPTHLIKTRGQQVTLRCSPKSGHDTVSWYQQALGQGPQFIFQYYEEEERQRGNFPDRFSGHQFPNYSSELNVNALLLGDSALYLCASSLKSLYEQYFGPGTRLTVT.

V is TRBV29-1 and J is TRBJ2-3; TCRdb calls TRBD2, which cannot be checked without DNA. Looked up from germline, CDR1 is SQVTM and CDR2 is ANQGSEA. CDR3 length equals 15 residues. The CDR3: CSVDLPGGGTDTQYF.

The chain carries TRBV5-6 and TRBJ2-1; TCRdb's D gene call, TRBD2, goes unchecked for lack of DNA. The CDR3 is 13 residues long. Per the germline V gene, CDR1 is SGHDT and CDR2 is YYEEEE. This chain's CDR3 is CASILGGLNEQFF.

The rearrangement joins TRBV7-9 to TRBJ2-1. The CDR3 sequence is 12 residues long. In germline, CDR1 is SEHNR, CDR2 FQNEAQ (reference sequence). CDR3 region: CASSLADQPQFF.

The chain couples TRBV15 to TRBJ1-3; absent DNA, TCRdb's TRBD1 call cannot be checked. The CDR3 is 12 residues long. Germline lookup yields CDR1 LNHNV and CDR2 YYDKDF (reference sequence). CDR3 sequence reads: CATGSRSNTIYF.